This note documents a single T cell receptor (beta chain) sequence. Its antigen is not identified. CDR3 length equals 14 residues. From germline, CDR1 is MDHEN and CDR2 SYDVKM. V was trimmed by 3 bases and J by 5 bases, leaving 13 bases between them. Sequenced by immunoSEQ multiplex PCR; TCRdb stores in-frame clones only, minus some. Of tens of thousands of clones listed, 75% to 85% are singletons. This sample was taken from a study of OX40 agonist ivuxolimab in advanced cancers. The overall study: Every 2 weeks, patients received ivuxolimab intravenously, dosed at 0.01 to 10 mg/kg. Those treated in dose escalation had hepatocellular carcinoma, melanoma, renal cell cancer or head and neck cancer.

Study-wide findings and caveats: In the 0.1 to 3.0 mg/kg range, CD4+ and CD8+ blood T cells had expanded clonally by week 6. On average, a greater number of expanded clones characterised CD8+ T cells relative to CD4+.

The genes are TRBV28 and TRBJ1-1; tentatively, D is TRBD1 (6 bases). The receptor comes from an adult with an advanced solid tumor such as melanoma, head and neck, liver or kidney cancer. The source was CD4+ or CD8+ T cells sorted from blood, collected in a trial of the OX40 agonist ivuxolimab. The CDR3 loop is CASSFGGVGTEAFF. In DNA, the CDR3 is TGTGCCAGCAGTTTTGGGGGCGTGGGGACTGAAGCTTTCTTT.